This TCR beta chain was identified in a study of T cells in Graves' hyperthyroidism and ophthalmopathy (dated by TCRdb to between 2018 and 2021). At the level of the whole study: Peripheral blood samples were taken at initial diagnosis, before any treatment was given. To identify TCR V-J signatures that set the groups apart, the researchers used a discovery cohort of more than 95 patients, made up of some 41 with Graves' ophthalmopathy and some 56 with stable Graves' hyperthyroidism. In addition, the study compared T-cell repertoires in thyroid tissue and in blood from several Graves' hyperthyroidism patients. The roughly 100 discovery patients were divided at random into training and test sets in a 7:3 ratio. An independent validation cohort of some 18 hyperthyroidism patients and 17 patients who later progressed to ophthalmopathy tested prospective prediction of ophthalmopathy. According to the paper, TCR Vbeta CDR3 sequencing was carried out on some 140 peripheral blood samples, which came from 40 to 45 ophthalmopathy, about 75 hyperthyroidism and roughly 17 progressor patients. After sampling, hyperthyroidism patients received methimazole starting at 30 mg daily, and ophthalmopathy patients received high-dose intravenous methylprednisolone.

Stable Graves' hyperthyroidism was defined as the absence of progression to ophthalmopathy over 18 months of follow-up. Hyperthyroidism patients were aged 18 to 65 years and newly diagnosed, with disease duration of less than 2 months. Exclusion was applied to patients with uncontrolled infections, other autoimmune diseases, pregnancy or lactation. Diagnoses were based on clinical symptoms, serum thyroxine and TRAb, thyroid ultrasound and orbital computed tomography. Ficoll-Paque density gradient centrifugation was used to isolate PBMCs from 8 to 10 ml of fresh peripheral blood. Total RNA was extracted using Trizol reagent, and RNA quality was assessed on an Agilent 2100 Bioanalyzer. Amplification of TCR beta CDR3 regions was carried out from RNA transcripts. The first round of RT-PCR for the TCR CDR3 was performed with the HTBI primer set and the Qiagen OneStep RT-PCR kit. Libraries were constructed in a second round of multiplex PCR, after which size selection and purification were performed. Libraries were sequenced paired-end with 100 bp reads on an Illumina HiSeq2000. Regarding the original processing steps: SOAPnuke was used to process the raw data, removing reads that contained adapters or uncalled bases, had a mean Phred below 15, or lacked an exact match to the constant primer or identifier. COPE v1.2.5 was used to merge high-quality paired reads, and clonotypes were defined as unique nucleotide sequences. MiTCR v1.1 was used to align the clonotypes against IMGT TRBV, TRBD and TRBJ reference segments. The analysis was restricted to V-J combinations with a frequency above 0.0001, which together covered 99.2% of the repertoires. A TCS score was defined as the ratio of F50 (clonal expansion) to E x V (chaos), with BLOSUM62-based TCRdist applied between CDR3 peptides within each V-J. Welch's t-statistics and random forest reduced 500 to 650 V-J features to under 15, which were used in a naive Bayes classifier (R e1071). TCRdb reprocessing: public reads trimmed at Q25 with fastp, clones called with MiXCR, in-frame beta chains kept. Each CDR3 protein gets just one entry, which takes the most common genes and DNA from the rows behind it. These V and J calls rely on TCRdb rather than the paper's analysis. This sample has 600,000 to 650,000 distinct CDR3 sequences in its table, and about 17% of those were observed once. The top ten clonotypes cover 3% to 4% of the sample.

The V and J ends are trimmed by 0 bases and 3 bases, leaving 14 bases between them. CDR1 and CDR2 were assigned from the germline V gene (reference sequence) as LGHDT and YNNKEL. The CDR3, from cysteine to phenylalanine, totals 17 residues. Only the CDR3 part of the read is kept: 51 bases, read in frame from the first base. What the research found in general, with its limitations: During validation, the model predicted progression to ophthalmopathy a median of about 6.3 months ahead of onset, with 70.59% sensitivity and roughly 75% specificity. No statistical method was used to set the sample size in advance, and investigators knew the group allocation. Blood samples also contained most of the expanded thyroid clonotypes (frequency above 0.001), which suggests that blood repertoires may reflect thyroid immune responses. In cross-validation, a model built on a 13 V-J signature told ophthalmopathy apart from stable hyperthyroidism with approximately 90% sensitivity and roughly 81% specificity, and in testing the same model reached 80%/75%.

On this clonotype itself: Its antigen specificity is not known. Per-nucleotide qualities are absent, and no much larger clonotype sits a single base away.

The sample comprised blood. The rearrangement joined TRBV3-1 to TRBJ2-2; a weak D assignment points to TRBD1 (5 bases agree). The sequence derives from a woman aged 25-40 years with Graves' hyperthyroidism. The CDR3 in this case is CASSQDKGLRDTGELFF. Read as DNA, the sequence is TGTGCCAGCAGCCAAGATAAGGGGTTACGAGACACCGGGGAGCTGTTTTTT.